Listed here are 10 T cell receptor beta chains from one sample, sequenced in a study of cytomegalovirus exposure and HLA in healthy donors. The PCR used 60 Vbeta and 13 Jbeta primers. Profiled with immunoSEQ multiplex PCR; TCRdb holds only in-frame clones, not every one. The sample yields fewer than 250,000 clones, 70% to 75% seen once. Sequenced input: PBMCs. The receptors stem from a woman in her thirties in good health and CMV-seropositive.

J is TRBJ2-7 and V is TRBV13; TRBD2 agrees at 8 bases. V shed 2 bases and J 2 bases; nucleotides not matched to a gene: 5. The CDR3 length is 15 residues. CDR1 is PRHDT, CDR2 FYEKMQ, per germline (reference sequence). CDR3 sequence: CASSLWGSGTYEQYF. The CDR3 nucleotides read TGTGCCAGCAGCTTATGGGGTAGCGGGACCTACGAGCAGTACTTC.

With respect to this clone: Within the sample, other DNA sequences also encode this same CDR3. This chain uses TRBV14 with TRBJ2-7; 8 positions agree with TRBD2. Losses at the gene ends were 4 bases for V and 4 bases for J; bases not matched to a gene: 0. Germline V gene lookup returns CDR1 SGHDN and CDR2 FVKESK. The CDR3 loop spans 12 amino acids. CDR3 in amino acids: CASSPGGYEQYF. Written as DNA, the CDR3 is TGTGCCAGCAGCCCGGGAGGGTACGAGCAGTACTTC.

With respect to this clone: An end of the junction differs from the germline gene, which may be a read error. CDR3 sequence: CASSLDSGADVLTF. CDR3 coding DNA: TGTGCCAGCAGCTTAGACTCTGGGGCCGACGTCCTGACTTTC. The rearrangement links TRBV7-6 to TRBJ2-6, with a tentative D call TRBD1 (5 bases). Germline assignment: CDR1 SGHVS and CDR2 FNYEAQ. The CDR3 extends over 14 amino acids. The full variable domain, its missing parts supplied by reference TRBV7-6 and TRBJ2-6, is GAGVSQSPRYKVTKRGQDVALRCDPISGHVSLYWYRQALGQGPEFLTYFNYEAQQDKSGLPNDRFSAERPEGSISTLTIQRTEQRDSAMYRCASSLDSGADVLTFGAGSRLTVL.

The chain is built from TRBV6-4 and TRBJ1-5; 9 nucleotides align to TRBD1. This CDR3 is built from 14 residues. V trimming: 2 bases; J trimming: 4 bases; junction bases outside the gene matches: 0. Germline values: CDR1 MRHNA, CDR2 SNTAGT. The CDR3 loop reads CASSDGTGNQPQHF. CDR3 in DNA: TGTGCCAGCAGTGACGGGACAGGGAATCAGCCCCAGCATTTT.

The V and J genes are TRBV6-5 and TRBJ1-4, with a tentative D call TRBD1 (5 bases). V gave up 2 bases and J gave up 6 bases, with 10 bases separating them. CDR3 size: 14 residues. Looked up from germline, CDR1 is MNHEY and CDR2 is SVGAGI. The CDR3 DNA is TGTGCCAGCAGTTACACTCGGGGGGATGAAAAACTGTTTTTT. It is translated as CASSYTRGDEKLFF.

This CDR3 reads CASSRREQETQYF. The CDR3 DNA follows: TGTGCCAGCAGTCGTCGAGAACAAGAGACCCAGTACTTC. The chain uses TRBV27 and TRBJ2-5, with D unresolved. V gave up 5 bases and J gave up 2 bases, with 9 bases separating them. Germline values: CDR1 MNHEY, CDR2 SMNVEV (reference sequence). The CDR3 is 13 residues long.

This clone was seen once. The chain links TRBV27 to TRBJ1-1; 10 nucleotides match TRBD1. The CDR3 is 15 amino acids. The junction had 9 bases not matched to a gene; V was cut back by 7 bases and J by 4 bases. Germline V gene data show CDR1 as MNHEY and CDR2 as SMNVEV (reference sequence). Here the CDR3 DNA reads TGTGCCAGCACAAAGCGCTGGACAGGGGGCACTGAAGCTTTCTTT. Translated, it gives CASTKRWTGGTEAFF.

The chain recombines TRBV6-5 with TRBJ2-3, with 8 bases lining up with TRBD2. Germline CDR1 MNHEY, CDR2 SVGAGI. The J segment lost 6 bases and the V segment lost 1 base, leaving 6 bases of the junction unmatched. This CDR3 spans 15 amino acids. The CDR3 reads CASSYYRTSPDTQYF. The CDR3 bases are TGTGCCAGCAGTTACTATAGGACTAGCCCGGATACGCAGTATTTT.

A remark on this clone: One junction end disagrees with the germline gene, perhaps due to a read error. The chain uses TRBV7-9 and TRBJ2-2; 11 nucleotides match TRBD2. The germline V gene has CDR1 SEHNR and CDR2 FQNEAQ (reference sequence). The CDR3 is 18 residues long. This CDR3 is CSSSSIRGSGRAAGELFF. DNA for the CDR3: TGTTCCAGCAGCTCCATCCGGGGTAGCGGGAGGGCGGCCGGGGAGCTGTTTTTT.

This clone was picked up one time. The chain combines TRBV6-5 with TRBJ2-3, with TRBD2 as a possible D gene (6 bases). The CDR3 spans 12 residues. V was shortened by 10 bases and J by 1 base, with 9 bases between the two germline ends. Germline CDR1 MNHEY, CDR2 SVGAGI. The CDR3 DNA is TGTGCCAAATCTAGCGGCACAGATACGCAGTATTTT. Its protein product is CAKSSGTDTQYF.